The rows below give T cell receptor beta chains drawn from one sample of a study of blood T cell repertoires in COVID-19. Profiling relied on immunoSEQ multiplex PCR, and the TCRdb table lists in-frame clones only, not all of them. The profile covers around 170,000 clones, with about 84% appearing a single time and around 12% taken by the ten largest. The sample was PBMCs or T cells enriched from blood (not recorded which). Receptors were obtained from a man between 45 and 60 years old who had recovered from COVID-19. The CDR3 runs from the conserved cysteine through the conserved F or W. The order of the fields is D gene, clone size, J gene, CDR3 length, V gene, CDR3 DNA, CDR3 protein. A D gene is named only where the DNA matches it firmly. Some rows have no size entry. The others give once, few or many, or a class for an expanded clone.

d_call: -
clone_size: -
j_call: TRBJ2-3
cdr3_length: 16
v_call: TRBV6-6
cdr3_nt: TGTGCCAGCAGTTACGCCCCGGACAGTCGCACAGATACGCAGTATTTT
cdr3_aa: CASSYAPDSRTDTQYF

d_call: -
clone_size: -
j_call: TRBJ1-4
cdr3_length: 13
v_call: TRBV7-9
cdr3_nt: TGTGCCAGCAGCCCTGACATTAATGAAAAACTGTTTTTT
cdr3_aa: CASSPDINEKLFF

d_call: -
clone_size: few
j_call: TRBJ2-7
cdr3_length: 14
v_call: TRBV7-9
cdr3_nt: TGTGCCAGCAGCTCGACAGGAAACTCCTACGAGCAGTACTTC
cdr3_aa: CASSSTGNSYEQYF

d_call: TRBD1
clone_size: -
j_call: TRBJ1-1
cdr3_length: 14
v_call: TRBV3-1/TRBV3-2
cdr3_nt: TGTGCCAGCAGCCACCACAGGGGGAGGACTGAAGCTTTCTTT
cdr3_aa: CASSHHRGRTEAFF

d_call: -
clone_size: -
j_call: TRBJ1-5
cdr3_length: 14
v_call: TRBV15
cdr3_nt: TGTGCCACCAGGGCAGGCCCAAGCAATCAGCCCCAGCATTTT
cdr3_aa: CATRAGPSNQPQHF

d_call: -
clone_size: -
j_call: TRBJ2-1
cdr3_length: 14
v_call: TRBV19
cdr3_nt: TGTGCCAGTAGTCCTTGGGCCTCGGGGAATGAGCAGTTCTTC
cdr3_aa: CASSPWASGNEQFF

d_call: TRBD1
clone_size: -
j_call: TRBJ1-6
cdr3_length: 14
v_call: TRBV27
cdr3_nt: TGTGCCAGCAGCCGGGACAGGGGCGGTTCACCCCTCCACTTT
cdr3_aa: CASSRDRGGSPLHF

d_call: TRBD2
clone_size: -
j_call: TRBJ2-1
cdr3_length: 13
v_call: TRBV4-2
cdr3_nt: TGTGCCAGCAGCCAGCCAGCGGGAACCGAGCAGTTCTTC
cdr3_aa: CASSQPAGTEQFF

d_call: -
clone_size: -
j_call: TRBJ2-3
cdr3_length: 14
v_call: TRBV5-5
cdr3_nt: TGTGCCAGCAGCCCGGGACAAGCGAAGGATACGCAGTATTTT
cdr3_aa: CASSPGQAKDTQYF

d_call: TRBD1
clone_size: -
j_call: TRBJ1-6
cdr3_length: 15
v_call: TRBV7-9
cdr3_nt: TGTGCCAGCAACCGACAGGGGAATAATAATTCACCCCTCCACTTT
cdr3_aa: CASNRQGNNNSPLHF

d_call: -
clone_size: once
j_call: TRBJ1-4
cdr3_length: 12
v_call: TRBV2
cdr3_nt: TGTGCCAGCAGTGGGCTTTGGGAAAAACTGTTTTTT
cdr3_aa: CASSGLWEKLFF

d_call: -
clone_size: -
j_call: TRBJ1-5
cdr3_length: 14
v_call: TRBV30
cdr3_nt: TGTGCCTGGAGCCTCGGGGGGGCGAATCAGCCCCAGCATTTT
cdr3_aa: CAWSLGGANQPQHF

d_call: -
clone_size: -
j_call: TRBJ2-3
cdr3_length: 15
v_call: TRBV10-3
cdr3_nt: TGTGCCATCAGTGTCTCAGGACAGGGAGGGTATACGCAGTATTTT
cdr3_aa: CAISVSGQGGYTQYF

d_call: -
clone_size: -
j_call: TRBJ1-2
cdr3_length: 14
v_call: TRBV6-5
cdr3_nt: TGTGCCAGCAGTTACACGGGATCCTACTATGGCTACACCTTC
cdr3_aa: CASSYTGSYYGYTF

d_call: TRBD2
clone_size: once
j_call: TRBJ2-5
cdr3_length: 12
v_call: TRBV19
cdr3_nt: TGTGCCAGTAGTACGGGGGGTCAGACCCAGTACTTC
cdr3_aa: CASSTGGQTQYF

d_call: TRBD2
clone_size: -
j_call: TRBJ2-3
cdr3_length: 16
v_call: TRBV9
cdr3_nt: TGTGCCAGCAGCAAACGACTAGCGGGGGCGGCAGATACGCAGTATTTT
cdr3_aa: CASSKRLAGAADTQYF

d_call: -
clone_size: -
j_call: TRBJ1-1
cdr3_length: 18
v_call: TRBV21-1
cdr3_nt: TGTGCCAGCAATGATAGGAGAACAAGGGACAGGGGATTTACTGAAGCTTTCTTT
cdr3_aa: CASNDRRTRDRGFTEAFF

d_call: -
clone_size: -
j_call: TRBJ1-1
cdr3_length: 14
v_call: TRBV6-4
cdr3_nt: TGTGCCAGCAGTGACACCGACAGGAACACTGAAGCTTTCTTT
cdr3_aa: CASSDTDRNTEAFF

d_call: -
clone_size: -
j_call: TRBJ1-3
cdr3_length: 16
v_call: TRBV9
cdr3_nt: TGTGCCAGCAGCGTAGGTACAGGTCTTGCGGTGAACACCATATATTTT
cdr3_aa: CASSVGTGLAVNTIYF

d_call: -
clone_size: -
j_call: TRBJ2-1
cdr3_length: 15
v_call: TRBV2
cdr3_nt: TGTGCCAGCAGTGGATCGGAGAGCTCCTACAATGAGCAGTTCTTC
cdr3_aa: CASSGSESSYNEQFF

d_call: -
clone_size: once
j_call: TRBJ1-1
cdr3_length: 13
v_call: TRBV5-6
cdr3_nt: TGTGCCAGCAGCTTTATGCAAGGGCGGGGAGCTTTCTTT
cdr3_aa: CASSFMQGRGAFF

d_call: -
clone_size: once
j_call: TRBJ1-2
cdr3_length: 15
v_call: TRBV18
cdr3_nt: TGTGCCAGCTCACCGACCGCCACGCGGGGCTATGGCTACACCTTC
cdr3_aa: CASSPTATRGYGYTF

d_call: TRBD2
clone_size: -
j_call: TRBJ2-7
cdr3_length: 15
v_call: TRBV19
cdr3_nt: TGTGCCAGTAAGGCTAGCGGGGGGCCCTCCTACGAGCAGTACTTC
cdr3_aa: CASKASGGPSYEQYF

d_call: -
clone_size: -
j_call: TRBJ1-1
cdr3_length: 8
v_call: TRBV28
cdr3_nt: TGTGCCACCTCTGAAGCTTTCTTT
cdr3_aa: CATSEAFF

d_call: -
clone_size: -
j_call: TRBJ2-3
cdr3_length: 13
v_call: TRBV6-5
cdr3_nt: TGTGCCAGCAGTTACTCGCTAGGAGATACGCAGTATTTT
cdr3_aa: CASSYSLGDTQYF

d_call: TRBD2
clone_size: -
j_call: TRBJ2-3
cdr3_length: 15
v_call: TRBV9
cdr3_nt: TGTGCCAGCAGCGTGCGGGGGGACCTCACAGATACGCAGTATTTT
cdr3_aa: CASSVRGDLTDTQYF

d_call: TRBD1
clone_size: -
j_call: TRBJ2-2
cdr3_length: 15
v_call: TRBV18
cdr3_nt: TGTGCCAGCTCACCGAGACAGGGGGACACCGGGGAGCTGTTTTTT
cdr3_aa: CASSPRQGDTGELFF

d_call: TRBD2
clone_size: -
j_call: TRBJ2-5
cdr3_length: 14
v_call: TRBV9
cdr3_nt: TGTGCCAGCAGCGCGGGACTAGCACCAGAGACCCAGTACTTC
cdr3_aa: CASSAGLAPETQYF

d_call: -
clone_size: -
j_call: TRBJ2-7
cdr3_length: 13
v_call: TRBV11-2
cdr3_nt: TGTGCCAGCAGCTTAGCCGGGACCTACGAGCAGTACTTC
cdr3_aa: CASSLAGTYEQYF

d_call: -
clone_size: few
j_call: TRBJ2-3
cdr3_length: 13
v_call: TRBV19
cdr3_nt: TGTGCCAGTAACTTACAGGGTACAGATACGCAGTATTTT
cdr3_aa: CASNLQGTDTQYF

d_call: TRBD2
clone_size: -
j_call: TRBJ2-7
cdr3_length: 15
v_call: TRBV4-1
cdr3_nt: TGCGCCAGCAGCCAACTGGCGGGGGACCCCTACGAGCAGTACTTC
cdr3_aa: CASSQLAGDPYEQYF

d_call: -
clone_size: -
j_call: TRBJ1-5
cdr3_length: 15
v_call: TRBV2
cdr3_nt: TGTGCCAGCAGTGGCGACGGTTGGGCGGGTCAGCCCCAGCATTTT
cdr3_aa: CASSGDGWAGQPQHF

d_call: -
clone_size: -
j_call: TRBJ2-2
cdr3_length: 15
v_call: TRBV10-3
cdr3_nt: TGTGCCATCAGTGAGTCTGGCGGGGAGCCCGGGGAGCTGTTTTTT
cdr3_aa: CAISESGGEPGELFF

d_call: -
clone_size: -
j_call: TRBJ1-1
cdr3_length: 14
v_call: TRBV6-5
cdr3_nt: TGTGCCAGCAGTTACTCGTTCGTGAACACTGAAGCTTTCTTT
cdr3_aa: CASSYSFVNTEAFF

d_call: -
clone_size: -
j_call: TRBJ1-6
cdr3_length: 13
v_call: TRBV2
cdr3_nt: TGTGCCAGCAGTGGGGCGGGTAATTCACCCCTCCACTTT
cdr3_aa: CASSGAGNSPLHF

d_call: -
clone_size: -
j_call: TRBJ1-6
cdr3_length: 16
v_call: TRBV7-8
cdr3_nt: TGTGCCAGCAGCTTACGGGCGGCCGGGGTTCCTTCACCCCTCCACTTT
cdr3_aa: CASSLRAAGVPSPLHF

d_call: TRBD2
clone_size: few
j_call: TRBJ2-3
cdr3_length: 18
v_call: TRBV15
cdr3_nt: TGTGCCACCAGCAGGGGGGCCAGGCTAGCGGGGAGGGGAGATACGCAGTATTTT
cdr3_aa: CATSRGARLAGRGDTQYF

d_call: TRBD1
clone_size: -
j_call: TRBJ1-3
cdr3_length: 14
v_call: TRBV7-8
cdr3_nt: TGTGCCAGCAGCGCCCGGATAACAGGGGATACCATATATTTT
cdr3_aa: CASSARITGDTIYF

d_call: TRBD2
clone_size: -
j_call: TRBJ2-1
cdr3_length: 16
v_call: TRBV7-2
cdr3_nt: TGTGCCAGCAGCTGGAGTGGCGGGGGGGCGAAAAATGAGCAGTTCTTC
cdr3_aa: CASSWSGGGAKNEQFF